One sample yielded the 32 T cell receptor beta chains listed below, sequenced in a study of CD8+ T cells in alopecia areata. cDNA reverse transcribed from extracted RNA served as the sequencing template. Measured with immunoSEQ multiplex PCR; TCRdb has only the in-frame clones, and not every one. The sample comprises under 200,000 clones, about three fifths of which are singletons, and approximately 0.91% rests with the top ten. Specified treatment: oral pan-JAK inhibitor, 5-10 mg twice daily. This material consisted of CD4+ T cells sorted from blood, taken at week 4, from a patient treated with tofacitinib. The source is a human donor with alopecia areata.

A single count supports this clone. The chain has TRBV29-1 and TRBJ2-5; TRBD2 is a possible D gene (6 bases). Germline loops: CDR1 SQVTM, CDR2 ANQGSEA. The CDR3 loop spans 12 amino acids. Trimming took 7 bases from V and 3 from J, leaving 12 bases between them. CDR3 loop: CSALSGEETQYF. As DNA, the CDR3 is TGCAGCGCTCTCTCGGGGGAAGAGACCCAGTACTTC.

DNA for the CDR3: TGTGCCATCGGGCGGAAGTCCGGGACACTAAGTGGGGAGACCCAGTACTTC. Translating it yields CAIGRKSGTLSGETQYF. The J gene is TRBJ2-5, the V gene TRBV10-3; perhaps TRBD1 as D (6 bases). This CDR3 contains 17 residues. The germline CDR1 and CDR2 sequences are ENHRY and SYGVKD. Deletions cut 8 bases from V and 5 bases from J, with 27 bases between.

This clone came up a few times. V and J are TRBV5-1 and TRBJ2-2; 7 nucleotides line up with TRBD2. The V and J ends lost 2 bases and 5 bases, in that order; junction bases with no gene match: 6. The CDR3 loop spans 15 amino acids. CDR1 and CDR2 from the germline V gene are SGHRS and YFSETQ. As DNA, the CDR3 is TGCGCCAGCAGCTTCTCGACTAGCCGGACCGGGGAGCTGTTTTTT. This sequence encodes CASSFSTSRTGELFF.

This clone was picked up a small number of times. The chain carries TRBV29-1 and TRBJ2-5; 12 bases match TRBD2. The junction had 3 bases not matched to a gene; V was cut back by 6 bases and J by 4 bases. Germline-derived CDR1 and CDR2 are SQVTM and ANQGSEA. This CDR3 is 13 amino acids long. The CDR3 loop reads CSVWTSGAETQYF. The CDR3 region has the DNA TGCAGCGTGTGGACTAGCGGGGCAGAGACCCAGTACTTC.

The CDR3, as DNA: TGTGCCAGCAGCTTTGGTCTGGGATCGAACACTGAAGCTTTCTTT. As protein: CASSFGLGSNTEAFF. The V call is TRBV7-9, the J call TRBJ1-1; unclear D gene. Trimming shortened V by 3 bases and J by 1 base, and 12 bases separated the two germline ends. This CDR3 has 15 amino acids. CDR1 and CDR2 (germline): SEHNR, FQNEAQ (reference sequence).

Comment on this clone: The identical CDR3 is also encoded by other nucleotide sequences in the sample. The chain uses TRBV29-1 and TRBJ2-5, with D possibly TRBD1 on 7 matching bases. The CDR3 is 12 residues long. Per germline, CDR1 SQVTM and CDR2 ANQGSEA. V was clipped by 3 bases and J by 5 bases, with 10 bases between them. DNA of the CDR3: TGCAGCGTTGAGGCAGGGGGGGAGACCCAGTACTTC. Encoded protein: CSVEAGGETQYF.

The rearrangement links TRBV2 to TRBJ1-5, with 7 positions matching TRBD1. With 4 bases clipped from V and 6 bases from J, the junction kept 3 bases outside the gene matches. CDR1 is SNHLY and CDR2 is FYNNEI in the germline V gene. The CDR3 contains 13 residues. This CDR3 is CASSVRGLQPQHF. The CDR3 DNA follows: TGTGCCAGCAGTGTAAGGGGGCTTCAGCCCCAGCATTTT.

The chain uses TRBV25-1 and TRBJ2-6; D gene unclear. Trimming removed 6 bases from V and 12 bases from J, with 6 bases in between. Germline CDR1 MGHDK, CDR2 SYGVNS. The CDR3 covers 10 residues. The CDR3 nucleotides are TGTGCCAGCAGCGCAGGCGTCCTGACTTTC. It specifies CASSAGVLTF.

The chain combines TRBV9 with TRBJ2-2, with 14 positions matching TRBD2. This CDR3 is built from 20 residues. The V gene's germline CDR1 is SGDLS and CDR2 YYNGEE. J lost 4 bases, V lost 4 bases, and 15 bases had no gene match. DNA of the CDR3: TGTGCCAGCAGCCGTAAAATCGCGGGACTAGCGGGGGCGAGCACCGGGGAGCTGTTTTTT. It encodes CASSRKIAGLAGASTGELFF. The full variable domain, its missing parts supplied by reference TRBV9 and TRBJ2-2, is DSGVTQTPKHLITATGQRVTLRCSPRSGDLSVYWYQQSLDQGLQFLIQYYNGEERAKGNILERFSAQQFPDLHSELNLSSLELGDSALYFCASSRKIAGLAGASTGELFFGEGSRLTVL.

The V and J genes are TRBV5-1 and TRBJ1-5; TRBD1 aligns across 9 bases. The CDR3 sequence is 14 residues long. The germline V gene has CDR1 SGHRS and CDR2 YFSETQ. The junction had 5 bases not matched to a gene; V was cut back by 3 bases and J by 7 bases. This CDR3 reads CASSYTGGEQPQHF. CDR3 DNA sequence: TGCGCCAGCAGCTATACAGGGGGCGAACAGCCCCAGCATTTT.

DNA for the CDR3: TGTGCCAGCAGCTTAGAGTCCGGGTTCCACACCTTC. Translating it yields CASSLESGFHTF. V usage is TRBV11-2 and J usage is TRBJ1-2; D gene uncertain. The CDR3 spans 12 residues. Germline-derived CDR1 and CDR2 are SGHAT and FQNNGV. Trimming removed 0 bases at V and 12 bases at J, with 11 bases between.

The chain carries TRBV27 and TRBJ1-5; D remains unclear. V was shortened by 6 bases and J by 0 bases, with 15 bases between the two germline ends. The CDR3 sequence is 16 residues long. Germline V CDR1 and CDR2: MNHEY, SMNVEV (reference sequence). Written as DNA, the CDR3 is TGTGCCAGCAGCCCCGGGAGAGCCTATAGCAATCAGCCCCAGCATTTT. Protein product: CASSPGRAYSNQPQHF.

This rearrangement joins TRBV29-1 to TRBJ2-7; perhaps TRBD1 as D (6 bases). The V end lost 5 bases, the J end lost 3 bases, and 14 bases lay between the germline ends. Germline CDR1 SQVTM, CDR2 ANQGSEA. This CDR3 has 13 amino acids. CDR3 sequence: CSVLRGNGYEQYF. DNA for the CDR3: TGCAGCGTTTTAAGGGGGAATGGCTACGAGCAGTACTTC.

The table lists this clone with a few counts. CDR3 DNA sequence: TGTGCCAGTAGTTACTGGGCCGTCCGGACTGAAGCTTTCTTT. This sequence encodes CASSYWAVRTEAFF. V gene TRBV19 combines with J gene TRBJ1-1, with no clear D. V lost 5 bases and J 5 bases, leaving 15 bases between the germline ends. The CDR3 has 14 residues. Germline V gene lookup returns CDR1 LNHDA and CDR2 SQIVND (reference sequence).

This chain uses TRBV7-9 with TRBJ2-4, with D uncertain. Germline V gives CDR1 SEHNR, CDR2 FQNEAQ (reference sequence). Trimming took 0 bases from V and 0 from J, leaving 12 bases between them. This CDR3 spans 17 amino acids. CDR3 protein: CASSLASALPAKNIQYF. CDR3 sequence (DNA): TGTGCCAGCAGCTTAGCGTCAGCACTCCCAGCCAAAAACATTCAGTACTTC.

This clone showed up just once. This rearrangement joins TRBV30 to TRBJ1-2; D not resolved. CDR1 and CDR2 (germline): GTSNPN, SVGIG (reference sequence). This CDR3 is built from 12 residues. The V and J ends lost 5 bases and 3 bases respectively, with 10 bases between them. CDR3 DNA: TGTGCCTGGGTACAAGGTTACTATGGCTACACCTTC. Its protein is CAWVQGYYGYTF.

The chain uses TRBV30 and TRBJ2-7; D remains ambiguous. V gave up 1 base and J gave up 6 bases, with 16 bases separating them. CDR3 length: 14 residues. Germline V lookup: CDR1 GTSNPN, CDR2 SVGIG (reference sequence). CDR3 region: CAWSGLDVLSEQYF. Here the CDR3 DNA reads TGTGCCTGGAGTGGGCTTGACGTCCTTAGCGAGCAGTACTTC. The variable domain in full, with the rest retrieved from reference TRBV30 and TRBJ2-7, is SQTIHQWPATLVQPVGSPLSLECTVEGTSNPNLYWYRQAAGRGLQLLFYSVGIGQISSEVPQNLSASRPQDRQFILSSKKLLLSDSGFYLCAWSGLDVLSEQYFGPGTRLTVT.

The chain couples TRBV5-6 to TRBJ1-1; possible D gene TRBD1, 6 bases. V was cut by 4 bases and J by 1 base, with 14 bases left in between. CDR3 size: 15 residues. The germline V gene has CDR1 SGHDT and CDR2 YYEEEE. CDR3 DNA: TGTGCCAGCAGCGTACCCGGGACACAGAACACTGAAGCTTTCTTT. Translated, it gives CASSVPGTQNTEAFF.

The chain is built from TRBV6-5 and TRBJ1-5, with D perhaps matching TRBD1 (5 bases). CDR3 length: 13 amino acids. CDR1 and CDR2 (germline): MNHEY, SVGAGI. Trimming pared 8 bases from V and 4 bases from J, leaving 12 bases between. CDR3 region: CASRRDLNQPQHF. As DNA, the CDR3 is TGTGCCAGCCGGAGGGACCTAAATCAGCCCCAGCATTTT.

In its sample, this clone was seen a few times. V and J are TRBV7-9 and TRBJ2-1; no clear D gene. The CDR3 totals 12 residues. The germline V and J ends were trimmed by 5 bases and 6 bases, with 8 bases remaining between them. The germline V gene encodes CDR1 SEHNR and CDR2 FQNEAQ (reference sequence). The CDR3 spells CASSRLGNEQFF. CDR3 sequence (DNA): TGTGCCAGCAGCCGTCTGGGCAATGAGCAGTTCTTC.

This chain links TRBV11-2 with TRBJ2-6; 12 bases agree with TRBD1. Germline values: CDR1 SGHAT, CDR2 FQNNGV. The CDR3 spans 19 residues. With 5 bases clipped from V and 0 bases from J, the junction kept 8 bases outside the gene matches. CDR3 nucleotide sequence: TGTGCCAGCAGCCACTGGGGGACAGGGGGCGACTCTGGGGCCAACGTCCTGACTTTC. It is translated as CASSHWGTGGDSGANVLTF.

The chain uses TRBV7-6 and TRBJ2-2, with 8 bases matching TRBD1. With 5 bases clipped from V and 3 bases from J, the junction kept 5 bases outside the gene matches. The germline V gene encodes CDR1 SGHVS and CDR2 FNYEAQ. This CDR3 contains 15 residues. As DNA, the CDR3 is TGTGCCAGCAGCACCCGACAGGGGTACACCGGGGAGCTGTTTTTT. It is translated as CASSTRQGYTGELFF. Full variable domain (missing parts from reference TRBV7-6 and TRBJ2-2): GAGVSQSPRYKVTKRGQDVALRCDPISGHVSLYWYRQALGQGPEFLTYFNYEAQQDKSGLPNDRFSAERPEGSISTLTIQRTEQRDSAMYRCASSTRQGYTGELFFGEGSRLTVL.

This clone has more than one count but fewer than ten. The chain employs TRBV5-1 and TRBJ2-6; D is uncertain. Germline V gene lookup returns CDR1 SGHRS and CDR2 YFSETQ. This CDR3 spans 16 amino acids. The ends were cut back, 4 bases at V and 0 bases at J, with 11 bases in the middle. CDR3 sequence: CASSKLTASGANVLTF. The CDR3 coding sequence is TGCGCCAGCAGCAAACTTACTGCCTCTGGGGCCAACGTCCTGACTTTC.

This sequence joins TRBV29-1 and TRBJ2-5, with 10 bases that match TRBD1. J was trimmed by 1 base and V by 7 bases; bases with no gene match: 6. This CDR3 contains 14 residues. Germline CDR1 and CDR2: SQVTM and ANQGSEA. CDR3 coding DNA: TGCAGCGCTGGACAGGGGGACTTCCAAGAGACCCAGTACTTC. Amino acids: CSAGQGDFQETQYF.

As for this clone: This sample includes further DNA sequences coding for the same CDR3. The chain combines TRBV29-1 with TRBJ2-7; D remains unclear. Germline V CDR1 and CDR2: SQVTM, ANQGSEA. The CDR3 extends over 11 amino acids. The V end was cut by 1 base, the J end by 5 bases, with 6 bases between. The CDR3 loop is CSVEGGHEQYF. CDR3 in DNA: TGCAGCGTTGAAGGCGGACACGAGCAGTACTTC.

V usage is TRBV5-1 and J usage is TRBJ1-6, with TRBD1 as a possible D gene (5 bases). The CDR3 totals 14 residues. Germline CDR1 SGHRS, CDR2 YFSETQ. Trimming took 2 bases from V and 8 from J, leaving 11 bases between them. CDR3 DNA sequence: TGCGCCAGCAGCTTCCAGGGAATGGATTCACCCCTCCACTTT. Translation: CASSFQGMDSPLHF.

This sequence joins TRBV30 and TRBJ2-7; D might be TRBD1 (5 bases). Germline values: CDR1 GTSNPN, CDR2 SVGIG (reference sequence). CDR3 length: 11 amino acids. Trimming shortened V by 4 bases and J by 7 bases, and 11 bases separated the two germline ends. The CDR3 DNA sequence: TGTGCCTGGACAGGGTTGAGAGAGCAGTACTTC. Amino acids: CAWTGLREQYF.

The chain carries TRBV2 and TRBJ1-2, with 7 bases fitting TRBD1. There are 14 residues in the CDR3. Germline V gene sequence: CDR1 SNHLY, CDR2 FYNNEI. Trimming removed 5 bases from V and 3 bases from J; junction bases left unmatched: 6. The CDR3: CASSYRGLDYGYTF. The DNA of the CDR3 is TGTGCCAGCAGTTACAGGGGTCTCGACTATGGCTACACCTTC.

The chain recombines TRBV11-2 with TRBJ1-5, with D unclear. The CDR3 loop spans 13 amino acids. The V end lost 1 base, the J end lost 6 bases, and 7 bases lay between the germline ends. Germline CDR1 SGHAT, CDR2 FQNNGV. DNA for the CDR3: TGTGCCAGCAGCTTAGGTGGAACTCAGCCCCAGCATTTT. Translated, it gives CASSLGGTQPQHF.

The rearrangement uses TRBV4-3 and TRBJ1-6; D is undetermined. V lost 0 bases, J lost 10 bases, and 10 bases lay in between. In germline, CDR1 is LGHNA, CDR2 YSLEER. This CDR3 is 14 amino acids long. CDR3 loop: CASSQDGLSSPLHF. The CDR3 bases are TGCGCCAGCAGCCAAGACGGGCTAAGCTCACCCCTCCACTTT.

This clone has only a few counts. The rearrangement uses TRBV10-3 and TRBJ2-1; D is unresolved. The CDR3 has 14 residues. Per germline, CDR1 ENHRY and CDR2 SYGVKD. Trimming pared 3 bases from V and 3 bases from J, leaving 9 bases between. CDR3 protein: CAISEGRSYNEQFF. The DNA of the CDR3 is TGTGCCATCAGTGAAGGGCGAAGCTACAATGAGCAGTTCTTC.

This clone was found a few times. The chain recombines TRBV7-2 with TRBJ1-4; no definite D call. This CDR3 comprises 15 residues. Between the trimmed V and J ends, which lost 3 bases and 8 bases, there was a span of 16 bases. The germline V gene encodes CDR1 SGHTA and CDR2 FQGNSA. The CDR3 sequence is CASSLSRPGGEKLFF. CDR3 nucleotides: TGTGCCAGCAGCTTGTCCCGACCGGGCGGGGAAAAACTGTTTTTT.